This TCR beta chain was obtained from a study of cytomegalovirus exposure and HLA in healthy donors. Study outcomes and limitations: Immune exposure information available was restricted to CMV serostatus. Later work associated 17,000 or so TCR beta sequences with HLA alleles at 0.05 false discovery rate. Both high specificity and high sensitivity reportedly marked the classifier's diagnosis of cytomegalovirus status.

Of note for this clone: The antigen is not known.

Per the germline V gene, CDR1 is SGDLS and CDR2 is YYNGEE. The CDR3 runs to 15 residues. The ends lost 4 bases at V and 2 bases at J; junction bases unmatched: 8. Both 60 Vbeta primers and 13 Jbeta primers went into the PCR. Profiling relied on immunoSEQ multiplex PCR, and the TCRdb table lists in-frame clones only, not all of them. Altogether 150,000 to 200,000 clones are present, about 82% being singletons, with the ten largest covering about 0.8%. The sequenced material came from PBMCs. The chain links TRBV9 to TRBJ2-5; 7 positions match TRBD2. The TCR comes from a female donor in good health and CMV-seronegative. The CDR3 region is CASSPREGWQETQYF. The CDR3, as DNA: TGTGCCAGCAGCCCTAGGGAGGGTTGGCAAGAGACCCAGTACTTC.